This TCR beta chain comes out of a study of shared clonotypes between healthy human individuals. Across the whole study: The study drew on two women and a few men aged 18 to 49 as donors. Per-donor plates numbered three CD4 naive, three CD4 memory, two CD8 naive and one CD8 memory. Broader study findings: Larger estimated richness was generally seen in naive subsets than in memory subsets.

Division of CD4+ cells produced a CD45RA+ naive subset and a CD45RA-negative memory subset. CDR1 SEHNR and CDR2 FQNEAQ come from the germline V gene (reference sequence). V lost 0 bases, J lost 5 bases, and 5 bases lay in between. This CDR3 has 14 amino acids. This clone was recorded a few times. The antigen remains unidentified. TCRdb's copy holds only in-frame clones and misses some; the assay was immunoSEQ multiplex PCR. The sample yields about 1.1 million clones, approximately 80% seen once. The gene calls are TRBV7-9 and TRBJ1-6; D is undetermined. Input material: memory CD4+ T cells from PBMCs. Regarding subset: CD45RA-negative fraction. The TCR was taken from a man in his late teens or twenties in good health. Some clones in this sample may be carry-over from other donors' samples. CDR3 protein: CASSLAQNNSPLHF. DNA for the CDR3: TGTGCCAGCAGCTTAGCACAGAATAATTCACCCCTCCACTTT.